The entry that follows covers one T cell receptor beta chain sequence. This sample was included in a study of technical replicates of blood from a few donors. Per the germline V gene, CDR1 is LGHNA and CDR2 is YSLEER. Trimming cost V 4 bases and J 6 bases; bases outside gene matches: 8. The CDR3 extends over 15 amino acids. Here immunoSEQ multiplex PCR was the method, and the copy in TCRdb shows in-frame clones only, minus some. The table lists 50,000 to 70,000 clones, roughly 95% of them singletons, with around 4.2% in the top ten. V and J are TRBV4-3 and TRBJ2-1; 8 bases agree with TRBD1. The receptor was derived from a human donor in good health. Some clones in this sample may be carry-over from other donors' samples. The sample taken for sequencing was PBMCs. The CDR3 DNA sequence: TGCGCCAGCAGCCGAGCGGACAGGGCCCGCAATGAGCAGTTCTTC. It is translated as CASSRADRARNEQFF.